This T cell receptor beta chain was sequenced during a study of vaccination and CD4 T cells after COVID-19. Notes on the study in general: Detection of a median around 84% of reactive clones in convalescent patients was confined to the period after vaccination.

This clonotype was detected a few times. Its antigen is undetermined. Described treatment: roughly 10-day PBMC culture with coronavirus spike peptide pools or control peptides (ViraFEST assay). The study sequenced cultured CD4+ T cell DNA using the Oncomine TCR Beta short-read assay. MiXCR, run by TCRdb on the PCR reads, gives a single entry per CDR3 protein. The repertoire has roughly 13,000 distinct CDR3 sequences, 50% to 65% of them found once; the top ten carry about 10%. Germline V lookup: CDR1 SGHAT, CDR2 FQDESV (reference sequence). The V end lost 1 base, the J end lost 10 bases, and 8 bases lay between the germline ends. This CDR3 spans 13 amino acids.

This receptor was identified in a human donor who had recovered from COVID-19. The V call is TRBV11-1, the J call TRBJ1-6, with D unclear. Sequenced here: CD4+ T cells from blood, cultured in vitro, sampled before SARS-CoV-2 vaccination. The CDR3 nucleotides read TGTGCCAGCAGCTTAGTGAAAGCGTCACCCCTCCACTTT. Its protein product is CASSLVKASPLHF.